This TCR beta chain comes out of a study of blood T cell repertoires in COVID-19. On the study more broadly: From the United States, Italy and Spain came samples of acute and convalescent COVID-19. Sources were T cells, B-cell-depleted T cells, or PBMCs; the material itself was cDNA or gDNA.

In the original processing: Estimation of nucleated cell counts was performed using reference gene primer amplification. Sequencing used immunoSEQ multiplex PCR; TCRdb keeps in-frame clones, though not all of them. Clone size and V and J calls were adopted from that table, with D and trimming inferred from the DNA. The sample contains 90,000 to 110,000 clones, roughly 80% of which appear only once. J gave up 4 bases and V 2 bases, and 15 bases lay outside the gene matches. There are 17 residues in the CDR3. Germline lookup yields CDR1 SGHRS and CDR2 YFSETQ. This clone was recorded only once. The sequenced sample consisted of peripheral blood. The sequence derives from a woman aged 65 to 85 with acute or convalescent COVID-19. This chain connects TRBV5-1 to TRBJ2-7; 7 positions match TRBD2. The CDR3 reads CASSFTQRGGKGYEQYF. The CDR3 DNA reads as TGCGCCAGCAGCTTCACCCAGCGGGGCGGAAAGGGGTACGAGCAGTACTTC. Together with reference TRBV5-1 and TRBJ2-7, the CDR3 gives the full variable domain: KAGVTQTPRYLIKTRGQQVTLSCSPISGHRSVSWYQQTPGQGLQFLFEYFSETQRNKGNFPGRFSGRQFSNSRSEMNVSTLELGDSALYLCASSFTQRGGKGYEQYFGPGTRLTVT.